This T cell receptor beta chain stems from a study of blood T cell repertoires in COVID-19. V shed 5 bases and J shed 4 bases, with 14 bases lying between them. The CDR3 is 14 residues long. Germline lookup yields CDR1 MNHEY and CDR2 SVGAGI. The repertoire was sequenced with immunoSEQ multiplex PCR; TCRdb's copy has only in-frame clones and lacks some. The sample includes some 57,000 clones, around 86% of them seen just once. This chain links TRBV6-5 with TRBJ1-1; perhaps TRBD1 as D (6 bases). The receptor was derived from a woman over 75 with acute or convalescent COVID-19. Sequenced sample: peripheral blood. The CDR3 region has the DNA TGTGCCAGCAGTACCCGACAGGTAGTCACTGAAGCTTTCTTT. Its translation: CASSTRQVVTEAFF.